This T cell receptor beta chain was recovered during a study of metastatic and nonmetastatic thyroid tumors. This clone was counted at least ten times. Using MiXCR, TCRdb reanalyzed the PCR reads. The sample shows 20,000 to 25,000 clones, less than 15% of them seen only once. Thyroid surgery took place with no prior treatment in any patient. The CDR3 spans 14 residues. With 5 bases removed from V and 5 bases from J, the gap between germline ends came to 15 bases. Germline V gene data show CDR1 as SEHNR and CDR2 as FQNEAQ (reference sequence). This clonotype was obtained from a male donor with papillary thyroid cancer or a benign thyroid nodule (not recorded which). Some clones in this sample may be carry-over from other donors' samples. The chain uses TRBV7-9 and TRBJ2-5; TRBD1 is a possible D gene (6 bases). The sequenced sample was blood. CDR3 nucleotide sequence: TGTGCCAGCAGCCATGAACAGGGAAGGGAGACCCAGTACTTC. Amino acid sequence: CASSHEQGRETQYF.